Shown below are 2 T cell receptor beta chains from a single sample sequenced in a study of T cell repertoires in cytomegalovirus infection. These receptors have no identified antigens. TCRdb reprocessed the reads with MiXCR, giving one entry per CDR3 protein. Of just under 500,000 distinct CDR3 sequences detected, 33% appear once; the ten largest clones hold around a sixth. The source material was cultured PBMCs, sampled from culture after CMV antigen stimulation. The receptor source for this set is a human donor in good health (CMV status not recorded). Some clones in this sample may be carry-over from other donors' samples.

Only a few counts were recorded for this clonotype. This rearrangement joins TRBV28 to TRBJ2-1; 13 nucleotides match TRBD2. J lost 8 bases, V lost 4 bases, and 5 bases had no gene match. Per germline, CDR1 MDHEN and CDR2 SYDVKM. The CDR3 covers 15 residues. The CDR3 nucleotides read TGTGCCAGCAGTTCCGGACTAGCGGGAGCCTATGAGCAGTTCTTC. This translates into CASSSGLAGAYEQFF.

This clonotype was counted between two and nine times. V usage is TRBV6-1 and J usage is TRBJ2-1; 8 bases are shared with TRBD2. Unmatched junction bases numbered 11, after V lost 7 bases and J lost 9 bases. This CDR3 comprises 14 residues. The V gene's germline CDR1 is MNHNS and CDR2 SASEGT. The CDR3 loop is CASTNSGVLGEQFF. The DNA of the CDR3 is TGTGCCAGCACCAATAGCGGGGTGCTTGGTGAGCAGTTCTTC.